Sequencing of this TCR beta chain was carried out in a study of T cell responses to AZD1222 COVID-19 vaccine (dated by TCRdb to 2020 to 2023). Regarding the research as a whole: Because spike-specific TCR depth and breadth did not differ between the two schedules, AZD1222 recipients who got a second dose at roughly 4 weeks were pooled with those who got a second dose at roughly 12 weeks. A total of 233 trial participants underwent TCR sequencing, of whom nearly 210 received two doses of AZD1222 and roughly 25 received two doses of the MenACWY control vaccine. Trial participants were enrolled into age subgroups of 18-55, 56-69 and 70-plus years, which contained 148, 28 and 57 TCR-sequenced participants, respectively.

The CDR3 regions of human TCRbeta chains were subjected to immunosequencing. In the paper's pipeline: Repertoire TCRs were matched against a reference library of SARS-CoV-2-specific TCRs generated with the MIRA antigen-specificity platform. Breadth meant the fraction of unique TCRs that were SARS-CoV-2-associated, whereas depth meant the fraction of total T cells that were SARS-CoV-2-associated. Each spike-specific TCR was assigned to its reactive spike region and to a CD4 or CD8 class using the MIRA data. Log10-transformed breadth and depth values were compared by one-way ANOVA with Sidak's multiple comparisons tests. TCRdb took over this immuneACCESS table, retaining in-frame rearrangements with V and J assigned. Such tables are incomplete; in checked studies, under half of the missing clones stem from an unresolved V gene, and the remainder is unexplained. D and trimming were read from the DNA, whereas the V and J calls and clone size are those reported in that table. This sample has over 80,000 clones in its table, and around 87% of those were observed once. 30% to 40% of the sample is held by the ten biggest clonotypes.

On this clone: Its antigen specificity is not known. The input lacks base qualities; no much larger clone sits a single base away.

The sample's time point label, decoded: baseline before first vaccination. The vaccinee samples were drawn from two UK trials, COV001 and COV002, one of which was a single-blind randomized controlled phase 2/3 trial testing AZD1222 (ChAdOx1 nCoV-19) in healthy adults. For TCRbeta chain sequencing, PBMC samples were collected from trial participants at day 0 and at day 28 after the second dose. The CDR3 spans 15 residues, from the cysteine through the phenylalanine. Only CDR3 DNA remains: 45 bases, in frame from the first base. CDR1 and CDR2 (MDHEN, SYDVKM) derive from the germline V gene. Here V drops 4 bases and J drops 5 bases, and the junction holds 9 bases not matched to any gene. Overall study outcomes, separate from this receptor: After two AZD1222 doses, spike-specific TCR breadth and depth were significantly higher than at day 0 and than in MenACWY recipients. In the small 56-69-year group, the increase in depth fell short of significance, most likely because of low power. Conclusions about previously exposed vaccinees were limited because only six AZD1222 recipients were SARS-CoV-2 seropositive at baseline. Vaccine-associated CD4 TCRs spanned the whole spike protein, with dominant responses in regions 160-218 and 743-854. Because no day 14 peak-response samples were available, repertoires were characterized only after the peak T cell response. Participants were mostly white British, with more females than males. The authors suggested clonal diversity may have been underestimated. Reportedly, almost half of the unique spike-specific TCRs recognized epitopes lying outside the regions that are mutated in the B.1.351 and B.1.1.7 variants.

The clonotype comes from an adult in good health. The V and J segments used are TRBV28 and TRBJ2-5; 8 bases in the junction line up with TRBD2. The material was peripheral blood, obtained on day 0 of AZD1222 vaccination. CDR3 loop: CASSWGERELETQYF. The DNA sequence is TGTGCCAGCAGTTGGGGAGAGCGGGAGCTGGAGACCCAGTACTTC.